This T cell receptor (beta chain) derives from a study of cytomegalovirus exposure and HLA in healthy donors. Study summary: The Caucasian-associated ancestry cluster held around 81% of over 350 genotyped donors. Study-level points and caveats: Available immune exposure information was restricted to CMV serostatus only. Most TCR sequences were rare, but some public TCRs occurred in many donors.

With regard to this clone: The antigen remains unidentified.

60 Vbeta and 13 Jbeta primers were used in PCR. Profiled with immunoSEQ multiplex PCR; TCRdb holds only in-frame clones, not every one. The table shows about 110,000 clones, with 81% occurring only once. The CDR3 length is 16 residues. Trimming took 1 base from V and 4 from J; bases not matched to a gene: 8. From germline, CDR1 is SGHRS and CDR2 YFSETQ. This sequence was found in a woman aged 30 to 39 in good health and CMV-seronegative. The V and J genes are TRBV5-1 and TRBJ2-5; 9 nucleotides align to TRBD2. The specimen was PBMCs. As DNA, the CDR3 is TGCGCCAGCAGCTTGAACGGCGGGAGGGCCGGAGAGACCCAGTACTTC. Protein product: CASSLNGGRAGETQYF. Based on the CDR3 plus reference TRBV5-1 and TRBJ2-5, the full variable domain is KAGVTQTPRYLIKTRGQQVTLSCSPISGHRSVSWYQQTPGQGLQFLFEYFSETQRNKGNFPGRFSGRQFSNSRSEMNVSTLELGDSALYLCASSLNGGRAGETQYFGPGTRLLVL.